This TCR beta chain was profiled in a study of cytomegalovirus exposure and HLA in healthy donors. Broader study findings: According to a later analysis, TCR clusters from the first cohort tended to co-occur in the 120 or so validation repertoires. Some TCR beta chains (more than 150 of them) were listed as cytomegalovirus-associated.

The donors were in the approximately 120-subject validation cohort; that cohort was separate from the roughly 660-subject first cohort. Trimming took off 1 base at V and 7 bases at J, with 5 bases between the two ends. This CDR3 is built from 12 residues. CDR1 is SGHVS and CDR2 is FNYEAQ in the germline V gene. A remark on this clone: What it binds is not known.

Assay used: immunoSEQ multiplex PCR; TCRdb lists only in-frame clones, some missing. This sample has 100,000 to 150,000 clones, with 89% found just once. The chain carries TRBV7-6 and TRBJ2-1; TRBD1 is a possible D gene (5 bases). The clonotype originates from a woman aged 18-29 years in good health and CMV-seronegative. Sequenced: PBMCs. CDR3 in amino acids: CASSLEGNEQFF. The CDR3 coding sequence is TGTGCCAGCAGCTTAGAGGGGAATGAGCAGTTCTTC.